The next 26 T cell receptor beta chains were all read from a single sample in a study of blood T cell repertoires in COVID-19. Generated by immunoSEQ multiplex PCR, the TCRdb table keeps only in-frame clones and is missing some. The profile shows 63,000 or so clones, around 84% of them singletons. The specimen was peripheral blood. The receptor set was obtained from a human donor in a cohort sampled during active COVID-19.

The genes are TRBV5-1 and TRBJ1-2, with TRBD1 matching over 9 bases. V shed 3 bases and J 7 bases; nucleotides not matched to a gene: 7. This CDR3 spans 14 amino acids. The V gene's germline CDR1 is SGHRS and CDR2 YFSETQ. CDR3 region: CASSWDRDVGGYTF. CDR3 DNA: TGCGCCAGCAGCTGGGACAGGGATGTCGGTGGCTACACCTTC.

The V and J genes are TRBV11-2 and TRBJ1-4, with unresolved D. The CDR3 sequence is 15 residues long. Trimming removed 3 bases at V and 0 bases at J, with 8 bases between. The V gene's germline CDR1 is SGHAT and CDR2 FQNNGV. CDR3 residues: CASSFTAATNEKLFF. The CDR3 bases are TGTGCCAGCAGCTTTACCGCGGCAACTAATGAAAAACTGTTTTTT. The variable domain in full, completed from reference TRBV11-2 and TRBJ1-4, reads EAGVAQSPRYKIIEKRQSVAFWCNPISGHATLYWYQQILGQGPKLLIQFQNNGVVDDSQLPKDRFSAERLKGVDSTLKIQPAKLEDSAVYLCASSFTAATNEKLFFGSGTQLSVL.

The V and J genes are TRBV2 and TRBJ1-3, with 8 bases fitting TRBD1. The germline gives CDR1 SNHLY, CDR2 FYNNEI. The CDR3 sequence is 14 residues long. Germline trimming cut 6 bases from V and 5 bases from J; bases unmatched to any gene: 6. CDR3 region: CASRNQGARNTIYF. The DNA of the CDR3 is TGTGCCAGCAGGAATCAGGGGGCTCGAAACACCATATATTTT. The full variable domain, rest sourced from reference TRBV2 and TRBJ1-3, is EPEVTQTPSHQVTQMGQEVILRCVPISNHLYFYWYRQILGQKVEFLVSFYNNEISEKSEIFDDQFSVERPDGSNFTLKIRSTKLEDSAMYFCASRNQGARNTIYFGEGSWLTVV.

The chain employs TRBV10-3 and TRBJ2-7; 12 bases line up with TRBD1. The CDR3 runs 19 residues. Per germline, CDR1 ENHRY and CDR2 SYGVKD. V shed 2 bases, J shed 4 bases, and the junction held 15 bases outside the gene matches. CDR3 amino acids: CAISEPGQGARMRGYEQYF. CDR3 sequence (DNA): TGTGCCATCAGTGAGCCGGGACAGGGGGCGCGGATGAGGGGATACGAGCAGTACTTC.

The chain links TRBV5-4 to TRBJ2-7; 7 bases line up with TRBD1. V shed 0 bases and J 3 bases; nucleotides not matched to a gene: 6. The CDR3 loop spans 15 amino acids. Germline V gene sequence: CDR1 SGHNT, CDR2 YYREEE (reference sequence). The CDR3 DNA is TGTGCCAGCAGCTTGGACTCAAGGGGGCTCTACGAGCAGTACTTC. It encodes CASSLDSRGLYEQYF.

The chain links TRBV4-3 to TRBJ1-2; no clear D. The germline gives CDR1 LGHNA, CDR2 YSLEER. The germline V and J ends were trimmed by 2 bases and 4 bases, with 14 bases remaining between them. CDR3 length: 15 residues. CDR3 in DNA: TGCGCCAGCAGCCAAAATACGGCACAGACCTATGGCTACACCTTC. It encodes CASSQNTAQTYGYTF.

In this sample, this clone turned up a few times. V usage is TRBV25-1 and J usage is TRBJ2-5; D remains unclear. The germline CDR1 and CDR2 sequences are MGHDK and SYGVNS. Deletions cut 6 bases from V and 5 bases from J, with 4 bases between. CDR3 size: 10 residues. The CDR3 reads CASSGETQYF. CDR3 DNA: TGTGCCAGCAGCGGGGAGACCCAGTACTTC. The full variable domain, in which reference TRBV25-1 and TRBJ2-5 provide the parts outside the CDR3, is EADIYQTPRYLVIGTGKKITLECSQTMGHDKMYWYQQDPGMELHLIHYSYGVNSTEKGDLSSESTVSRIRTEHFPLTLESARPSHTSQYLCASSGETQYFGPGTRLLVL.

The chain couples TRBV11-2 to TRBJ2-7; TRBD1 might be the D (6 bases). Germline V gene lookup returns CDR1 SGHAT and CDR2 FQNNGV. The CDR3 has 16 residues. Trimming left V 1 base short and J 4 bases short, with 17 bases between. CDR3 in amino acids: CASSLVRGQGLYEQYF. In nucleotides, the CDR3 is TGTGCCAGCAGCTTAGTAAGGGGACAAGGCTTATACGAGCAGTACTTC.

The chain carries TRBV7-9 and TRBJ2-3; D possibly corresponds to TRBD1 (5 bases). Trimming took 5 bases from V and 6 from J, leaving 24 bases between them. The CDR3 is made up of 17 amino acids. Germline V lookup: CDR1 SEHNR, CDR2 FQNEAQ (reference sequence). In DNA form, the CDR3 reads TGTGCCAGCAGCCCAAGGGCAGCAGGGAATTCATGGGATACGCAGTATTTT. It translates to CASSPRAAGNSWDTQYF.

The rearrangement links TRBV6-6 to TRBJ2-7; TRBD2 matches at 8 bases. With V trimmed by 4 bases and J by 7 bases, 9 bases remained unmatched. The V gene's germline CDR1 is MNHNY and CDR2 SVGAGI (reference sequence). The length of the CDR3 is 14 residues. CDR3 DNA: TGTGCCAGCAGTTCGACCGGGGGGGGGAGGGAGCAGTACTTC. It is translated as CASSSTGGGREQYF.

CDR3 sequence: CASSGTGLRTEAFF. CDR3 sequence (DNA): TGTGCCAGCAGTGGGACAGGGCTGCGGACTGAAGCTTTCTTT. This chain uses TRBV2 with TRBJ1-1, with TRBD1 matching over 8 bases. This CDR3 comprises 14 residues. Germline V gene data show CDR1 as SNHLY and CDR2 as FYNNEI. V was pared by 4 bases and J by 5 bases, with 6 bases of the junction left unmatched.

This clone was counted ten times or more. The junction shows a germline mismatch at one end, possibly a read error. The CDR3 region is CASSPQEGLEAFF. The CDR3 DNA follows: TGTGCCAGCTCTCCACAGGAGGGATTGGAAGCTTTCTTT. V gene TRBV18 combines with J gene TRBJ1-1; D may be TRBD1 (5 bases). Germline CDR1 KGHSH, CDR2 LQKENI. The CDR3 contains 13 residues.

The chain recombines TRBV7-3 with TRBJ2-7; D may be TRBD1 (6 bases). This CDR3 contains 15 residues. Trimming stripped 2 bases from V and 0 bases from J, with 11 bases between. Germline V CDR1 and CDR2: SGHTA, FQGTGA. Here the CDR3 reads CASSLGQPPSYEQYF. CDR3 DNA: TGTGCCAGCAGCTTAGGACAGCCCCCCTCCTACGAGCAGTACTTC.

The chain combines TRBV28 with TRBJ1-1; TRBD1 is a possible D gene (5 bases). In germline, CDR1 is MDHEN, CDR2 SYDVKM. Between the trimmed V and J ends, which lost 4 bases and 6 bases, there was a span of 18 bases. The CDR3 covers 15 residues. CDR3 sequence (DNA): TGTGCCAGCAGTTCTCCCTCGGGAGGGGCTCCTGAAGCTTTCTTT. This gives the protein CASSSPSGGAPEAFF.

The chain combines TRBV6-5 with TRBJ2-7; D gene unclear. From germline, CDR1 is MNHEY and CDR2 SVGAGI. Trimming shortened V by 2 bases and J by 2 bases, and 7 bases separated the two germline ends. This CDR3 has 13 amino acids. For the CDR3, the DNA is TGTGCCAGCAGTTACGATAGTGCCTACGAGCAGTACTTC. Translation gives CASSYDSAYEQYF.

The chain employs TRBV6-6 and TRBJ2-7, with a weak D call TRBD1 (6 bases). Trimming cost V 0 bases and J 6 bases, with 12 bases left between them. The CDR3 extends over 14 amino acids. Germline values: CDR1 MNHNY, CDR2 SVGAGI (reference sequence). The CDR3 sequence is CASSYSTDSPEQYF. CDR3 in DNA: TGTGCCAGCAGTTACTCAACGGACAGCCCCGAGCAGTACTTC.

The CDR3 is CASSYSSSTGANVLTF. The CDR3 nucleotides read TGTGCCAGCAGTTACTCGAGTAGTACTGGGGCCAACGTCCTGACTTTC. This sequence joins TRBV6-5 and TRBJ2-6; D unresolved. This CDR3 contains 16 residues. Germline V CDR1 and CDR2: MNHEY, SVGAGI. Trimming stripped 0 bases from V and 2 bases from J, with 8 bases between.

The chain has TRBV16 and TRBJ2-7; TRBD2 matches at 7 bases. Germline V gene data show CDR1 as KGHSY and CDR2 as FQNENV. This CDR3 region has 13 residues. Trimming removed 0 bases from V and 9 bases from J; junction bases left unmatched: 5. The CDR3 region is CASSQSSGVGQYF. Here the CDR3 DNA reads TGTGCCAGCAGCCAATCGAGCGGGGTTGGGCAGTACTTC.

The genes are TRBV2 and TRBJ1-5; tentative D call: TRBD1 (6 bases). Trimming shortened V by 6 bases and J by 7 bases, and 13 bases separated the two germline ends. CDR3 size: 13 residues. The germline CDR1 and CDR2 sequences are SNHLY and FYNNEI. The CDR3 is CASRTGLGQPQHF. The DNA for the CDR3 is TGTGCCAGCAGGACAGGACTGGGACAGCCCCAGCATTTT.

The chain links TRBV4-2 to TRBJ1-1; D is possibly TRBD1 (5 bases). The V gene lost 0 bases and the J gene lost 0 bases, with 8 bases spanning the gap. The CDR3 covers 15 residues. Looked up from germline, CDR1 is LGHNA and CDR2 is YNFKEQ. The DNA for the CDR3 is TGTGCCAGCAGCCAAGATGGAGGGGTGAACACTGAAGCTTTCTTT. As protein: CASSQDGGVNTEAFF.

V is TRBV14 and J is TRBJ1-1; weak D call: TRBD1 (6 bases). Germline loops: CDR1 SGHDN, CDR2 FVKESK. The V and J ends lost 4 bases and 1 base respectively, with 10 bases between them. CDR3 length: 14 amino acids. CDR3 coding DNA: TGTGCCAGCAGCCCTCCGGGACAGAACACTGAAGCTTTCTTT. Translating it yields CASSPPGQNTEAFF.

In DNA, the CDR3 is TGTGCCAACGTACTTTGGTATTTCGGCTCCTACGAGCAGTACTTC. It translates to CANVLWYFGSYEQYF. The chain joins TRBV3-1 (or the pseudogene TRBV3-2) to TRBJ2-7; D is undetermined. Trimming left V 10 bases short and J 0 bases short, with 19 bases between. This CDR3 is 15 amino acids long. Per the germline V gene, CDR1 is LGHDT and CDR2 is YNNKEL (reference sequence).

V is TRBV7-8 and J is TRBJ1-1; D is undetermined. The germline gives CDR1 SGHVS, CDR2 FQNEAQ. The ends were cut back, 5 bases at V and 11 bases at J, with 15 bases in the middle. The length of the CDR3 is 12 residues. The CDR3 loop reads CASSPHGVTAFF. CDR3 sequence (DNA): TGTGCCAGCAGCCCTCACGGGGTCACGGCTTTCTTT.

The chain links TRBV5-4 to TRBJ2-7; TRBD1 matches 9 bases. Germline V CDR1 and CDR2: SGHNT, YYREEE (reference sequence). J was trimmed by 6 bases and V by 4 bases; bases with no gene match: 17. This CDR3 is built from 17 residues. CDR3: CASSLRPPGQGVLEQYF. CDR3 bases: TGTGCCAGCAGCCTCCGGCCCCCGGGACAGGGAGTCCTCGAGCAGTACTTC. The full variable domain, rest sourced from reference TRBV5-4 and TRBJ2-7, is ETGVTQSPTHLIKTRGQQVTLRCSSQSGHNTVSWYQQALGQGPQFIFQYYREEENGRGNFPPRFSGLQFPNYSSELNVNALELDDSALYLCASSLRPPGQGVLEQYFGPGTRLTVT.

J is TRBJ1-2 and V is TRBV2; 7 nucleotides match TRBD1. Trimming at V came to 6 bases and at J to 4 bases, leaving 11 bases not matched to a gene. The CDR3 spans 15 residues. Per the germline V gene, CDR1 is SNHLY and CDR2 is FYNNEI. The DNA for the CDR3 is TGTGCCAGCAGGGGGACAGTTGGGGGTAGCTATGGCTACACCTTC. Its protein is CASRGTVGGSYGYTF.

The CDR3 here is CASSYTDRVGYGYTF. CDR3 nucleotide sequence: TGTGCCAGCAGTTACACGGACAGGGTGGGCTATGGCTACACCTTC. V and J are TRBV6-5 and TRBJ1-2, with 8 bases fitting TRBD1. The germline gives CDR1 MNHEY, CDR2 SVGAGI. V lost 2 bases to trimming and J lost 4 bases; unmatched junction nucleotides: 6. This CDR3 spans 15 amino acids.